Sequencing of this TCR beta chain was carried out in a study of blood T cells in healthy people across ages. General observations from the study: One million T cells yielded diversity estimates that were considered underestimates.

A note on this clonotype: Its specificity is unknown.

The second PCR ran about 7 to 12 cycles with a sample-barcoded 5' primer and J-beta primers. Through a template-switch adaptor with 12 random nucleotides, each cDNA molecule received a tag. Every sample returned 3 million or more CDR3-containing paired-end reads. Each CDR3 protein gets one entry after TCRdb re-called the 5' RACE reads with MiXCR. Among roughly 500,000 distinct CDR3 sequences, around 24% were seen once, and the ten largest hold roughly 9%. The CDR3 extends over 16 amino acids. Germline CDR1 is SGHTA and CDR2 is FQGNSA. Trimming stripped 2 bases from V and 2 bases from J, with 15 bases between. The sample also formed part of further work on T cells of mothers and their children. That source adds: Donation involved a few healthy Caucasian mothers and the six children that they had.

This chain uses TRBV7-2 with TRBJ1-2; weak D call: TRBD1 (6 bases). The sample taken for sequencing was blood. The source of this sequence is a boy aged 10-17 years in good health. DNA of the CDR3: TGTGCCAGCAGCTTATCCCCTACAGGGATCAACTATGGCTACACCTTC. Translated, it gives CASSLSPTGINYGYTF.